The rows below give T cell receptor beta chains drawn from one sample of a study of T-cell reconstitution after alpha-beta-depleted transplantation in children. TCRdb called the PCR reads again in MiXCR, with one record for every CDR3 protein. Found here are around 600,000 distinct CDR3 sequences, under 12% of them singletons; the top ten hold about 4%. The source material was PBMCs from the stem cell graft donor, sampled from the stem cell graft. These receptors were collected from a human donor who donated a stem cell graft to a child with acute myeloid leukemia. The CDR3 runs from the conserved cysteine through the conserved F or W. The D gene is left open where the match is weak. Rows give clone size only sometimes, using once, few, many, or a class for an expanded clone.

CDR3aa: CSATLGSEQYF
CDR3nt: TGCAGTGCCACCCTAGGATCCGAGCAGTACTTC
abundance: few
v_gene: TRBV20-1
d_gene: .
j_gene: TRBJ2-7

CDR3aa: CSAGLAGGGSETQYF
CDR3nt: TGCAGCGCAGGACTAGCGGGAGGAGGGAGTGAGACCCAGTACTTC
abundance: .
v_gene: TRBV29-1
d_gene: TRBD2
j_gene: TRBJ2-5

CDR3aa: CASSPRGIGSPLHF
CDR3nt: TGTGCCAGCAGCCCGAGGGGAATAGGCTCACCCCTCCACTTT
abundance: .
v_gene: TRBV6-1
d_gene: .
j_gene: TRBJ1-6

CDR3aa: CASSLTSSTRSYNEQFF
CDR3nt: TGTGCCAGCAGTCTGACTAGTTCTACCCGCTCCTACAATGAGCAGTTCTTC
abundance: many
v_gene: TRBV12-3/TRBV12-4
d_gene: .
j_gene: TRBJ2-1

CDR3aa: CASTLDQSSYNEQFF
CDR3nt: TGTGCCAGCACCTTAGATCAGAGCTCCTACAATGAGCAGTTCTTC
abundance: many
v_gene: TRBV7-9
d_gene: .
j_gene: TRBJ2-1

CDR3aa: CSAVPGKGTEAFF
CDR3nt: TGCAGTGCTGTTCCAGGGAAAGGGACTGAAGCTTTCTTT
abundance: .
v_gene: TRBV20-1
d_gene: .
j_gene: TRBJ1-1

CDR3aa: CASSPTSGSFQHEQFF
CDR3nt: TGTGCCAGCAGCCCGACTAGCGGGAGTTTCCAACATGAGCAGTTCTTC
abundance: many
v_gene: TRBV7-9
d_gene: TRBD2
j_gene: TRBJ2-1

CDR3aa: CASSQRPIYRGNEKLFF
CDR3nt: TGCGCCAGCAGCCAACGGCCTATTTACAGGGGGAACGAAAAACTGTTTTTT
abundance: many
v_gene: TRBV4-1
d_gene: TRBD1
j_gene: TRBJ1-4

CDR3aa: CASSPARGETYEQYF
CDR3nt: TGTGCCAGCAGCCCAGCCCGGGGGGAAACCTACGAGCAGTACTTC
abundance: few
v_gene: TRBV3-1
d_gene: TRBD2
j_gene: TRBJ2-7

CDR3aa: CASSRSYYNEQFF
CDR3nt: TGTGCCAGCAGCCGTTCTTACTACAATGAGCAGTTCTTC
abundance: few
v_gene: TRBV14
d_gene: .
j_gene: TRBJ2-1

CDR3aa: CASSPLAGGWTGELFF
CDR3nt: TGTGCCAGCAGCCCTCTAGCGGGAGGTTGGACCGGGGAGCTGTTTTTT
abundance: many
v_gene: TRBV12-3/TRBV12-4
d_gene: TRBD2
j_gene: TRBJ2-2

CDR3aa: CASSLDSGNTIYF
CDR3nt: TGTGCCAGCAGTTTAGACTCTGGAAACACCATATATTTT
abundance: many
v_gene: TRBV12-3/TRBV12-4
d_gene: .
j_gene: TRBJ1-3

CDR3aa: CASSADRRPVSGANVLTF
CDR3nt: TGTGCCAGCAGCGCAGACCGCCGCCCGGTATCTGGGGCCAACGTCCTGACTTTC
abundance: .
v_gene: TRBV7-3
d_gene: .
j_gene: TRBJ2-6

CDR3aa: CSVATRNIQYF
CDR3nt: TGCAGCGTCGCGACAAGAAACATTCAGTACTTC
abundance: .
v_gene: TRBV29-1
d_gene: .
j_gene: TRBJ2-4

CDR3aa: CASSPMGGAGNSPLHF
CDR3nt: TGTGCCAGCAGCCCTATGGGGGGTGCGGGTAATTCACCCCTCCACTTT
abundance: few
v_gene: TRBV7-9
d_gene: .
j_gene: TRBJ1-6

CDR3aa: CSARPGTGWTGELFF
CDR3nt: TGCAGTGCCCGGCCCGGGACAGGGTGGACCGGGGAGCTGTTTTTT
abundance: .
v_gene: TRBV20-1
d_gene: TRBD1
j_gene: TRBJ2-2

CDR3aa: CASSLKQGETGELFF
CDR3nt: TGTGCCAGCAGCTTAAAACAGGGAGAGACCGGGGAGCTGTTTTTT
abundance: .
v_gene: TRBV7-2
d_gene: .
j_gene: TRBJ2-2

CDR3aa: CSARDIDGGSSYNEQFF
CDR3nt: TGCAGTGCTAGAGATATCGATGGCGGTAGCTCCTACAATGAGCAGTTCTTC
abundance: many
v_gene: TRBV20-1
d_gene: .
j_gene: TRBJ2-1

CDR3aa: CASSQVGPGSTDTQYF
CDR3nt: TGTGCCAGCAGCCAAGTAGGTCCCGGTAGCACAGATACGCAGTATTTT
abundance: few
v_gene: TRBV3-1
d_gene: .
j_gene: TRBJ2-3

CDR3aa: CASSPPRVAGDSNEQFF
CDR3nt: TGTGCCAGCTCACCACCGAGAGTAGCGGGAGACTCGAATGAGCAGTTCTTC
abundance: few
v_gene: TRBV18
d_gene: TRBD2
j_gene: TRBJ2-1

CDR3aa: CASSFGSSGFEQYF
CDR3nt: TGTGCCAGCAGCTTCGGCAGTAGCGGGTTCGAGCAGTACTTC
abundance: .
v_gene: TRBV7-2
d_gene: TRBD2
j_gene: TRBJ2-7

CDR3aa: CASSDPQGVNYGYTF
CDR3nt: TGTGCCAGCAGTGACCCACAGGGAGTTAACTATGGCTACACCTTC
abundance: .
v_gene: TRBV25-1
d_gene: .
j_gene: TRBJ1-2

CDR3aa: CASSGGLTEAFF
CDR3nt: TGTGCCAGCAGCGGGGGTTTAACTGAAGCTTTCTTT
abundance: .
v_gene: TRBV9
d_gene: .
j_gene: TRBJ1-1

CDR3aa: CSPRRGGPTDTQYF
CDR3nt: TGCAGTCCTCGGCGAGGGGGCCCCACAGATACGCAGTATTTT
abundance: .
v_gene: TRBV20-1
d_gene: TRBD1
j_gene: TRBJ2-3

CDR3aa: CASSPLGLNTGELFF
CDR3nt: TGTGCCAGCAGTCCCCTCGGGCTAAACACCGGGGAGCTGTTTTTT
abundance: .
v_gene: TRBV6-2/TRBV6-3
d_gene: .
j_gene: TRBJ2-2

CDR3aa: CAWTVNSNQPQHF
CDR3nt: TGTGCCTGGACCGTCAATAGCAATCAGCCCCAGCATTTT
abundance: .
v_gene: TRBV30
d_gene: .
j_gene: TRBJ1-5

CDR3aa: CASSPQDREGEAFF
CDR3nt: TGCGCCAGCAGCCCCCAGGACAGGGAAGGTGAAGCTTTCTTT
abundance: .
v_gene: TRBV5-1
d_gene: TRBD1
j_gene: TRBJ1-1

CDR3aa: CAWSVNLGLPNEKLFF
CDR3nt: TGTGCCTGGAGTGTAAATTTAGGGCTTCCCAACGAAAAACTGTTTTTT
abundance: .
v_gene: TRBV30
d_gene: .
j_gene: TRBJ1-4

CDR3aa: CASSASMSEQFF
CDR3nt: TGCGCCAGCAGCGCCTCGATGTCTGAGCAGTTCTTC
abundance: many
v_gene: TRBV5-1
d_gene: .
j_gene: TRBJ2-1

CDR3aa: CASSATLSYNEQFF
CDR3nt: TGTGCCAGCAGCGCTACCCTATCCTACAATGAGCAGTTCTTC
abundance: many
v_gene: TRBV9
d_gene: .
j_gene: TRBJ2-1

CDR3aa: CASSQAGQSLLLNEKLFF
CDR3nt: TGCGCCAGCAGCCAGGCGGGACAGTCCCTTCTCCTTAATGAAAAACTGTTTTTT
abundance: few
v_gene: TRBV4-3
d_gene: TRBD1
j_gene: TRBJ1-4

CDR3aa: CASSPRLYGTGDEQFF
CDR3nt: TGTGCCAGCAGTCCACGTCTGTATGGGACGGGCGATGAGCAGTTCTTC
abundance: many
v_gene: TRBV6-2/TRBV6-3
d_gene: .
j_gene: TRBJ2-1

CDR3aa: CASRKQGRNEKLFF
CDR3nt: TGTGCCAGCAGAAAACAGGGGAGGAACGAAAAACTGTTTTTT
abundance: many
v_gene: TRBV6-1
d_gene: TRBD1
j_gene: TRBJ1-4

CDR3aa: CASSFPKGVHYGYTF
CDR3nt: TGTGCCAGCAGTTTTCCCAAGGGGGTGCACTATGGCTACACCTTC
abundance: few
v_gene: TRBV28
d_gene: .
j_gene: TRBJ1-2

CDR3aa: CASLSRPGEQFF
CDR3nt: TGTGCCTCACTATCCCGTCCTGGTGAGCAGTTCTTC
abundance: few
v_gene: TRBV28
d_gene: .
j_gene: TRBJ2-1

CDR3aa: CASSYSPLQVGRVDTEAFF
CDR3nt: TGTGCCAGCAGTTACTCTCCCCTGCAGGTCGGGAGAGTGGACACTGAAGCTTTCTTT
abundance: .
v_gene: TRBV6-2/TRBV6-3
d_gene: .
j_gene: TRBJ1-1

CDR3aa: CATSRVGTEGYTF
CDR3nt: TGTGCCACCAGCAGAGTTGGGACAGAAGGCTACACCTTC
abundance: many
v_gene: TRBV15
d_gene: TRBD1
j_gene: TRBJ1-2

CDR3aa: CSVASPEVGEQFF
CDR3nt: TGCAGCGTTGCATCTCCCGAGGTGGGTGAGCAGTTCTTC
abundance: many
v_gene: TRBV29-1
d_gene: .
j_gene: TRBJ2-1

CDR3aa: CSASRQNTYEQYF
CDR3nt: TGCAGTGCATCCCGACAGAATACCTACGAGCAGTACTTC
abundance: few
v_gene: TRBV20-1
d_gene: .
j_gene: TRBJ2-7

CDR3aa: CSVARRLAGRNQETQYF
CDR3nt: TGCAGCGTTGCTCGCCGACTAGCGGGCAGAAACCAAGAGACCCAGTACTTC
abundance: many
v_gene: TRBV29-1
d_gene: TRBD2
j_gene: TRBJ2-5

CDR3aa: CSVADRRGTEAFF
CDR3nt: TGCAGCGTCGCAGACAGGAGGGGGACTGAAGCTTTCTTT
abundance: many
v_gene: TRBV29-1
d_gene: .
j_gene: TRBJ1-1

CDR3aa: CASSQGLTEVYGYTF
CDR3nt: TGTGCCAGCAGCCAAGGACTGACCGAAGTCTATGGCTACACCTTC
abundance: many
v_gene: TRBV4-2
d_gene: .
j_gene: TRBJ1-2

CDR3aa: CASSRRGLAGTYNEQFF
CDR3nt: TGTGCCAGCAGTCGACGAGGACTAGCGGGAACCTACAATGAGCAGTTCTTC
abundance: many
v_gene: TRBV6-1
d_gene: TRBD2
j_gene: TRBJ2-1

CDR3aa: CASSEQGRYSGNTIYF
CDR3nt: TGTGCCAGCAGTGAACAGGGGCGCTACTCTGGAAACACCATATATTTT
abundance: .
v_gene: TRBV2
d_gene: .
j_gene: TRBJ1-3

CDR3aa: CASSQYGTSSNEQFF
CDR3nt: TGCGCCAGCAGCCAATACGGGACTAGCTCTAATGAGCAGTTCTTC
abundance: .
v_gene: TRBV4-3
d_gene: TRBD2
j_gene: TRBJ2-1

CDR3aa: CAWNKASYNEQFF
CDR3nt: TGTGCCTGGAACAAGGCATCTTACAATGAGCAGTTCTTC
abundance: few
v_gene: TRBV30
d_gene: .
j_gene: TRBJ2-1

CDR3aa: CATSRDFKGGGNTIYF
CDR3nt: TGTGCCACCAGCAGAGATTTTAAAGGGGGAGGAAACACCATATATTTT
abundance: few
v_gene: TRBV15
d_gene: .
j_gene: TRBJ1-3

CDR3aa: CAISEANAYEQYF
CDR3nt: TGTGCCATCAGTGAGGCTAACGCCTACGAGCAGTACTTC
abundance: .
v_gene: TRBV10-3
d_gene: .
j_gene: TRBJ2-7

CDR3aa: CAWGTDYEQYF
CDR3nt: TGTGCCTGGGGGACAGACTACGAGCAGTACTTC
abundance: .
v_gene: TRBV30
d_gene: TRBD1
j_gene: TRBJ2-7

CDR3aa: CASSPRTGGFSGEYF
CDR3nt: TGTGCCAGTAGTCCAAGGACAGGGGGCTTTTCCGGCGAGTACTTC
abundance: few
v_gene: TRBV19
d_gene: TRBD1
j_gene: TRBJ2-7

CDR3aa: CSASGRTRPLYNEQFF
CDR3nt: TGCAGTGCTAGTGGTCGGACTAGACCCTTGTACAATGAGCAGTTCTTC
abundance: .
v_gene: TRBV20-1
d_gene: TRBD2
j_gene: TRBJ2-1

CDR3aa: CSVARAGRNTGELFF
CDR3nt: TGCAGCGTTGCCAGAGCGGGGCGGAACACCGGGGAGCTGTTTTTT
abundance: .
v_gene: TRBV29-1
d_gene: TRBD2
j_gene: TRBJ2-2

CDR3aa: CAWSVWGGNQPQHF
CDR3nt: TGTGCCTGGAGTGTGTGGGGAGGCAATCAGCCCCAGCATTTT
abundance: .
v_gene: TRBV30
d_gene: .
j_gene: TRBJ1-5

CDR3aa: CASSQAKSGNSEQYF
CDR3nt: TGCGCCAGCAGCCAAGCAAAGTCCGGAAATAGCGAGCAGTACTTC
abundance: few
v_gene: TRBV4-1
d_gene: .
j_gene: TRBJ2-7

CDR3aa: CSVEGYRSYNEQFF
CDR3nt: TGCAGCGTGGAGGGTTACCGCTCCTACAATGAGCAGTTCTTC
abundance: .
v_gene: TRBV29-1
d_gene: .
j_gene: TRBJ2-1

CDR3aa: CASSEWGGNQPQHF
CDR3nt: TGTGCCAGCAGTGAATGGGGGGGAAATCAGCCCCAGCATTTT
abundance: few
v_gene: TRBV6-1
d_gene: .
j_gene: TRBJ1-5

CDR3aa: CASSLAGHQETQYF
CDR3nt: TGTGCCAGCAGCCTAGCGGGGCACCAAGAGACCCAGTACTTC
abundance: many
v_gene: TRBV6-2/TRBV6-3
d_gene: TRBD2
j_gene: TRBJ2-5

CDR3aa: CSAVPGDLSEQYF
CDR3nt: TGCAGTGCTGTTCCAGGGGACCTATCGGAGCAGTACTTC
abundance: many
v_gene: TRBV20-1
d_gene: .
j_gene: TRBJ2-7